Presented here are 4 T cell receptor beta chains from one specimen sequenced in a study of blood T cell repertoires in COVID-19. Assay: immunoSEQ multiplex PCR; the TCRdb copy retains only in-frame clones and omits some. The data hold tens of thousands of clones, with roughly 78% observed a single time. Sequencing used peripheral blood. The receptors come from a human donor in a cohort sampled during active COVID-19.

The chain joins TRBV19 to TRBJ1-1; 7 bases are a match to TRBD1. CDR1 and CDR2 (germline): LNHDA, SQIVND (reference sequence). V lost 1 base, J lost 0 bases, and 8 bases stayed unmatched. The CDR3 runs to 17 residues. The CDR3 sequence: CASSIGDSFLLNTEAFF. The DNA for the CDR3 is TGTGCCAGTAGTATAGGGGACAGTTTCTTATTGAACACTGAAGCTTTCTTT. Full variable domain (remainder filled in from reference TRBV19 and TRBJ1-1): DGGITQSPKYLFRKEGQNVTLSCEQNLNHDAMYWYRQDPGQGLRLIYYSQIVNDFQKGDIAEGYSVSREKKESFPLTVTSAQKNPTAFYLCASSIGDSFLLNTEAFFGQGTRLTVV.

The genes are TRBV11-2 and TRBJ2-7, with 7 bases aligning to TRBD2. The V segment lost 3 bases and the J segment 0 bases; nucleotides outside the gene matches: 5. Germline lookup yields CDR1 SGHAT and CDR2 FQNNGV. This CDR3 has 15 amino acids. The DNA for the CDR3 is TGTGCCAGCAGCTTGGGGAGGGAGCCCTCCTACGAGCAGTACTTC. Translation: CASSLGREPSYEQYF.

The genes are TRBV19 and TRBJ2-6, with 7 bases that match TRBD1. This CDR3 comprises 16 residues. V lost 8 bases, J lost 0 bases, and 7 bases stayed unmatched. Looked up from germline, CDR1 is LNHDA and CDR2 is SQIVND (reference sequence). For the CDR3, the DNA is TGTGCCAGTTGGTGGACAGGTTCCTCTGGGGCCAACGTCCTGACTTTC. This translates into CASWWTGSSGANVLTF.

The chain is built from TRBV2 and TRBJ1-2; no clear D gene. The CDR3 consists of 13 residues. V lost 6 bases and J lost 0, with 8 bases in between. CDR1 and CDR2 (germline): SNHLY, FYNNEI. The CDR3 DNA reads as TGTGCCAGCAGCCGCGCTTCTAACTATGGCTACACCTTC. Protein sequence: CASSRASNYGYTF. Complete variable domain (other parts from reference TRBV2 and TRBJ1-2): EPEVTQTPSHQVTQMGQEVILRCVPISNHLYFYWYRQILGQKVEFLVSFYNNEISEKSEIFDDQFSVERPDGSNFTLKIRSTKLEDSAMYFCASSRASNYGYTFGSGTRLTVV.